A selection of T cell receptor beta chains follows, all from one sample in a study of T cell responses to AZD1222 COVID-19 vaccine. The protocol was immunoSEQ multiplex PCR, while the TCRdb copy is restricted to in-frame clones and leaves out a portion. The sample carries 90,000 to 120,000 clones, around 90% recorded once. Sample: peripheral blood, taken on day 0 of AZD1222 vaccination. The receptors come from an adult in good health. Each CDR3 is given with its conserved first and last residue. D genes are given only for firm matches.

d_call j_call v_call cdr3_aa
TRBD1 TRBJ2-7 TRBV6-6 CASSFGGTGYSYEQYF
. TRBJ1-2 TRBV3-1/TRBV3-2 CASSQASYGYTF
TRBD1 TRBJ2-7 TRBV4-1 CASSPQALTGRAYEQYF
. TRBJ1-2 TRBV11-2 CASSTGPRVGYTF
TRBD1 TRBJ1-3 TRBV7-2 CASTQGQGAQGNTIYF
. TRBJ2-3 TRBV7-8 CASSLESGASALTQYF
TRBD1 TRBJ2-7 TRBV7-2 CASSSAGGWEEQYF
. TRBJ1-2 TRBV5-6 CASRPTGFVKGYTF
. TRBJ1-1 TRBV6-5 CASSYPQGRGNTEAFF
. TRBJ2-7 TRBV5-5 CASSGAAYEQYF
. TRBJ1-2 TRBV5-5 CASSEGLNYGYTF